Each of the 13 T cell receptor beta chains below was sequenced from the same sample in a study of identical twins. TCRdb re-derived calls from the 5' RACE reads in MiXCR, one entry per CDR3 protein. The sample carries fewer than 250,000 distinct CDR3 sequences, approximately 8% recorded once. The same data also contributed to another study, on yellow fever vaccine responses in identical twins.

Sequencing was carried out using CD8+ T cells sorted from blood. The source of these receptors is a woman younger than 35 in good health.

The chain uses TRBV2 and TRBJ2-5; TRBD2 might be the D (6 bases). The germline CDR1 and CDR2 sequences are SNHLY and FYNNEI. Trimming removed 7 bases at V and 2 bases at J, with 14 bases between. The length of the CDR3 is 14 residues. The CDR3 bases are TGTGCCAGCACTACGGGGCGGGGACAAGAGACCCAGTACTTC. Its translation: CASTTGRGQETQYF. Combining the CDR3 with reference TRBV2 and TRBJ2-5 gives the whole variable domain EPEVTQTPSHQVTQMGQEVILRCVPISNHLYFYWYRQILGQKVEFLVSFYNNEISEKSEIFDDQFSVERPDGSNFTLKIRSTKLEDSAMYFCASTTGRGQETQYFGPGTRLLVL.

The sample holds many counts of this clonotype. The genes are TRBV24-1 and TRBJ2-3; TRBD1 might be the D (6 bases). Between the trimmed V and J ends, which lost 3 bases and 2 bases, there was a span of 14 bases. The germline gives CDR1 KGHDR, CDR2 SFDVKD. The CDR3 totals 16 residues. CDR3 nucleotides: TGTGCCACCAGTGATCTCCGGGACAAACACACAGATACGCAGTATTTT. Translated, it gives CATSDLRDKHTDTQYF.

The chain links TRBV6-4 to TRBJ2-1, with TRBD2 identical over 11 bases. The length of the CDR3 is 15 residues. V shed 4 bases, J shed 5 bases, and the junction held 4 bases outside the gene matches. Germline CDR1 reads MRHNA; CDR2 reads SNTAGT. CDR3 in amino acids: CASSAGLAANNEQFF. The CDR3 nucleotides are TGTGCCAGCAGTGCGGGACTAGCGGCGAACAATGAGCAGTTCTTC.

This clonotype has ten or more counts. The rearrangement joins TRBV1 to TRBJ2-1; the D call of TRBD1 is as the table states it, not checked on the DNA. TRBV1 is flagged as a pseudogene. The CDR3 is 17 amino acids. The CDR3 DNA reads as TGCACCAGCAGCCAAGCCTCCGGGACACAGTCCTACAATGAGCAGTTCTTC. It translates to CTSSQASGTQSYNEQFF.

This chain links TRBV28 with TRBJ2-1; the match to TRBD1 covers 8 bases. Germline V CDR1 and CDR2: MDHEN, SYDVKM. Unmatched junction bases numbered 6, after V lost 7 bases and J lost 7 bases. The CDR3 totals 13 residues. The CDR3 nucleotides read TGTGCCAGCACGAGACAGGGGACGAATGAGCAGTTCTTC. This translates into CASTRQGTNEQFF.

The chain carries TRBV24-1 and TRBJ1-5; perhaps TRBD1 as D (6 bases). CDR3 length: 13 amino acids. Per the germline V gene, CDR1 is KGHDR and CDR2 is SFDVKD. Trimming stripped 3 bases from V and 5 bases from J, with 7 bases between. CDR3 in amino acids: CATSDQGYQPQHF. The CDR3 DNA reads as TGTGCCACCAGTGATCAGGGGTATCAGCCCCAGCATTTT.

V usage is TRBV6-1 and J usage is TRBJ2-7; D unclear. CDR3 size: 15 residues. CDR1 MNHNS and CDR2 SASEGT come from the germline V gene. V shed 0 bases and J shed 3 bases, with 12 bases lying between them. CDR3 DNA sequence: TGTGCCAGCAGTGAAGCGTGGGGATCTGGCTACGAGCAGTACTTC. Its protein is CASSEAWGSGYEQYF.

This clonotype was found many times. J is TRBJ2-7 and V is TRBV12-3 or TRBV12-4; 7 nucleotides agree with TRBD2. This CDR3 spans 12 amino acids. J was trimmed by 4 bases and V by 7 bases; bases with no gene match: 4. CDR3 amino acids: CASTTGGYEQYF. The CDR3 DNA is TGTGCCAGCACAACCGGGGGGTACGAGCAGTACTTC.

Many counts were recorded for this clonotype. The V and J genes are TRBV12-3 or TRBV12-4 and TRBJ2-1; 7 nucleotides agree with TRBD2. This CDR3 comprises 15 residues. J was trimmed by 4 bases and V by 2 bases; bases with no gene match: 5. The CDR3 protein is CASSLWLAEYNEQFF. CDR3 DNA: TGTGCCAGCAGTTTATGGCTAGCGGAGTACAATGAGCAGTTCTTC.

The table lists this clonotype with a few counts. The CDR3 nucleotides read TGTGCCAGCAGCCCCTACCGGGACAACCAAGAGACCCAGTACTTC. It specifies CASSPYRDNQETQYF. This sequence joins TRBV14 and TRBJ2-5; D is possibly TRBD1 (6 bases). V was pared by 4 bases and J by 0 bases, with 12 bases between. This CDR3 region has 15 residues. The germline V gene encodes CDR1 SGHDN and CDR2 FVKESK.

Ten or more counts support this clonotype. The rearrangement joins TRBV7-9 to TRBJ1-2; no clear D gene. The germline V gene encodes CDR1 SEHNR and CDR2 FQNEAQ (reference sequence). The length of the CDR3 is 13 residues. V lost 3 bases and J 0 bases, leaving 5 bases between the germline ends. CDR3 sequence (DNA): TGTGCCAGCAGCTTTGATACTAACTATGGCTACACCTTC. Translating gives CASSFDTNYGYTF.

This clonotype showed up many times. V is TRBV4-1 and J is TRBJ2-5; TRBD2 agrees at 7 bases. Trimming at V came to 3 bases and at J to 1 base, leaving 11 bases not matched to a gene. Per germline, CDR1 MGHRA and CDR2 YSYEKL. CDR3 size: 17 residues. CDR3 DNA: TGCGCCAGCAGCCACCTCGTGGAAGCGGGGCCCCAAGAGACCCAGTACTTC. Encoded protein: CASSHLVEAGPQETQYF.

This clonotype was counted between two and nine times. The rearrangement uses TRBV14 and TRBJ2-1, with 7 positions matching TRBD2. CDR3 length: 15 amino acids. The trim removed 1 base at V and 1 base at J, leaving 1 base unmatched. Germline V lookup: CDR1 SGHDN, CDR2 FVKESK. The CDR3 DNA is TGTGCCAGCAGCCAAGGGGAGGGGTCCTACAATGAGCAGTTCTTC. It encodes CASSQGEGSYNEQFF.